This T cell receptor beta chain was captured by sequencing in a study of blood T cell repertoires in COVID-19. Study in general: COVID-19 samples from acute and convalescent phases originated in the United States, Italy and Spain. From T cells, B-cell-depleted T cells, or PBMCs came the material, which was cDNA or gDNA.

The length of the CDR3 is 15 residues. In germline, CDR1 is SGHTA, CDR2 FQGNSA. V gave up 5 bases and J gave up 0 bases, with 11 bases separating them. This clone was seen only a few times. In the study's own analysis: Reference gene primer amplification in the assay estimated nucleated cell counts. Using immunoSEQ multiplex PCR, the repertoire was profiled, and TCRdb retains in-frame clones only, with some absent. V and J calls and clone size are as listed in that table; D and trimming were resolved from the DNA. Among about 130,000 clones listed, 85% were seen once. The sample was peripheral blood. The J gene is TRBJ1-3, the V gene TRBV7-2; possibly TRBD1 for D (6 bases). This clonotype was sampled from a human donor in a cohort sampled during active COVID-19. DNA of the CDR3: TGTGCCAGCAGCCCGGGACACCGCTCTGGAAACACCATATATTTT. Its translation is CASSPGHRSGNTIYF.